One and the same sample provided the 16 T cell receptor beta chains below, sequenced in a study of cytomegalovirus exposure and HLA in healthy donors. In the PCR, 60 Vbeta and 13 Jbeta primers were used. Produced via immunoSEQ multiplex PCR; TCRdb's table is partial and in-frame only. The table includes approximately 190,000 clones, 75% to 90% detected once. Sequencing input: PBMCs. These receptors were collected from a woman between 18 and 29 years old in good health and CMV-seronegative.

V is TRBV5-1 and J is TRBJ1-3; D gene ambiguous. V was cut by 4 bases and J by 2 bases, with 19 bases left in between. The length of the CDR3 is 17 residues. Germline loops: CDR1 SGHRS, CDR2 YFSETQ. The CDR3 sequence is CASSLDSQAVPGNTIYF. Written as DNA, the CDR3 is TGCGCCAGCAGCCTCGATTCCCAGGCCGTACCTGGAAACACCATATATTTT.

This clone has only a few counts. V is TRBV5-6 and J is TRBJ1-2; 7 bases match TRBD1. CDR1 and CDR2 from the germline V gene are SGHDT and YYEEEE. With 5 bases clipped from V and 4 bases from J, the junction kept 5 bases outside the gene matches. This CDR3 spans 13 amino acids. The CDR3 is CASRTTGAYGYTF. The CDR3 bases are TGTGCCAGCAGAACTACAGGGGCCTATGGCTACACCTTC.

Note on this clone: The junction shows a germline mismatch at one end, possibly a read error. The genes are TRBV7-9 and TRBJ2-3, with D possibly TRBD1 on 6 matching bases. Germline V gene lookup returns CDR1 SEHNR and CDR2 FQNEAQ (reference sequence). CDR3 length equals 16 residues. The CDR3 bases are TGTTCCAGCAGCTTAGGGGTGGCAGGGGCCACAGATACGCAGTATTTT. Its protein is CSSSLGVAGATDTQYF. Full variable domain (rest looked up from reference TRBV7-9 and TRBJ2-3): DTGVSQNPRHKITKRGQNVTFRCDPISEHNRLYWYRQTLGQGPEFLTYFQNEAQLEKSRLLSDRFSAERPKGSFSTLEIQRTEQGDSAMYLCSSSLGVAGATDTQYFGPGTRLTVL.

A single count supports this clone. V usage is TRBV28 and J usage is TRBJ2-2; unclear D gene. The CDR3 has 14 amino acids. Deletions cut 3 bases from V and 5 bases from J, with 10 bases between. Germline CDR1 is MDHEN and CDR2 is SYDVKM. The CDR3, as DNA: TGTGCCAGCAGTTTTCCGCGGCGTACCGGGGAGCTGTTTTTT. Its translation is CASSFPRRTGELFF.

The table lists this clone with a few counts. The J gene is TRBJ1-1, the V gene TRBV7-8; a possible D gene is TRBD1 (5 bases). V lost 1 base to trimming and J lost 5 bases, with 11 bases between them. Germline CDR1 reads SGHVS; CDR2 reads FQNEAQ. The CDR3 loop spans 14 amino acids. The CDR3 loop is CASSLVAGWTEAFF. CDR3 sequence (DNA): TGTGCCAGCAGCTTAGTCGCAGGGTGGACTGAAGCTTTCTTT. The whole variable domain, remainder taken from reference TRBV7-8 and TRBJ1-1, is GAGVSQSPRYKVAKRGQDVALRCDPISGHVSLFWYQQALGQGPEFLTYFQNEAQLDKSGLPSDRFFAERPEGSVSTLKIQRTQQEDSAVYLCASSLVAGWTEAFFGQGTRLTVV.

This clone showed up just once. The rearrangement joins TRBV19 to TRBJ2-1; 9 nucleotides align to TRBD1. The CDR3 spans 19 residues. CDR1 LNHDA and CDR2 SQIVND come from the germline V gene (reference sequence). The V segment lost 6 bases and the J segment 5 bases; nucleotides outside the gene matches: 20. CDR3 region: CASSRDRVTGLLADNEQFF. For the CDR3, the DNA is TGTGCCAGTAGCCGGGACAGGGTTACCGGGCTCCTAGCAGACAATGAGCAGTTCTTC.

The chain uses TRBV6-6 and TRBJ2-7, with a tentative D call TRBD1 (6 bases). CDR3 length: 12 amino acids. The germline CDR1 and CDR2 sequences are MNHNY and SVGAGI (reference sequence). Trimming cost V 10 bases and J 2 bases, with 12 bases left between them. The CDR3 nucleotides read TGTGCCACCCGGGACATACCCTACGAGCAGTACTTC. It specifies CATRDIPYEQYF.

This clone showed up just a few times. This chain uses TRBV19 with TRBJ1-2; no clear D gene. Germline V CDR1 and CDR2: LNHDA, SQIVND (reference sequence). Trimming removed 6 bases from V and 4 bases from J, with 9 bases in between. CDR3 length: 12 residues. In nucleotides, the CDR3 is TGTGCCAGTAGCACAACCGTCTATGGCTACACCTTC. It translates to CASSTTVYGYTF.

This clone was counted a single time. The chain is built from TRBV30 and TRBJ2-1, with TRBD1 as a possible D gene (5 bases). CDR3 length equals 13 residues. Per the germline V gene, CDR1 is GTSNPN and CDR2 is SVGIG (reference sequence). V shed 1 base and J shed 12 bases, with 16 bases lying between them. The CDR3 nucleotides are TGTGCCTGGAGTGCCTTCAGGGTCGGCGCGCAGTTCTTC. This translates into CAWSAFRVGAQFF.

This clone was found a few times. The V call is TRBV6-1, the J call TRBJ1-2; weak D call: TRBD1 (6 bases). V lost 3 bases and J 7 bases, leaving 15 bases between the germline ends. Per the germline V gene, CDR1 is MNHNS and CDR2 is SASEGT. The length of the CDR3 is 14 residues. CDR3: CASSDGQPRGGYTF. In nucleotides, the CDR3 is TGTGCCAGCAGTGATGGGCAGCCCAGGGGTGGCTACACCTTC.

This clone came up a few times. The J gene is TRBJ1-1, the V gene TRBV28; unclear D gene. Deletions cut 4 bases from V and 2 bases from J, with 11 bases between. The CDR3 loop spans 14 amino acids. Per the germline V gene, CDR1 is MDHEN and CDR2 is SYDVKM. The CDR3 spells CASSSPGLNTEAFF. The CDR3 DNA follows: TGTGCCAGCAGTTCCCCAGGATTAAACACTGAAGCTTTCTTT.

The chain joins TRBV2 to TRBJ2-4; no reliable D call. V lost 2 bases and J lost 0, with 11 bases in between. Germline V gene lookup returns CDR1 SNHLY and CDR2 FYNNEI. The CDR3 loop spans 16 amino acids. CDR3 coding DNA: TGTGCCAGCAGTGAATGGTACACCCTAGCCAAAAACATTCAGTACTTC. Protein sequence: CASSEWYTLAKNIQYF.

This clone was counted a few times. The gene calls are TRBV6-5 and TRBJ1-2, with D tentatively TRBD1 (5 bases). V lost 2 bases to trimming and J lost 8 bases, with 18 bases between them. This CDR3 is 15 amino acids long. Looked up from germline, CDR1 is MNHEY and CDR2 is SVGAGI. The CDR3 region is CASSYARAYSGGYTF. CDR3 coding DNA: TGTGCCAGCAGTTACGCCAGGGCCTATTCAGGGGGCTACACCTTC.

The chain carries TRBV6-5 and TRBJ2-1; D uncertain. V was trimmed by 2 bases and J by 6 bases, leaving 11 bases between them. The CDR3 loop spans 14 amino acids. The germline gives CDR1 MNHEY, CDR2 SVGAGI. Here the CDR3 DNA reads TGTGCCAGCAGTTACGGCCTTCCCGCCAATGAGCAGTTCTTC. Its protein product is CASSYGLPANEQFF.

As to this clone: Relative to the germline gene, one junction end is altered; a read error may explain this. The chain is built from TRBV5-6 and TRBJ2-1; D remains unclear. The V gene's germline CDR1 is SGHDT and CDR2 YYEEEE. CDR3 length: 13 residues. The CDR3 loop is CASSLGPSNEQFF. Here the CDR3 DNA reads TGTGCCAGCAGCTTGGGGCCCTCAAATGAACAGTTCTTC.

This chain joins TRBV7-8 and TRBJ2-7; 10 nucleotides line up with TRBD1. Germline V lookup: CDR1 SGHVS, CDR2 FQNEAQ. The CDR3 sequence is 15 residues long. Trimming at V came to 5 bases and at J to 4 bases, leaving 8 bases not matched to a gene. CDR3 protein: CASSITGTGAYEQYF. The DNA for the CDR3 is TGTGCCAGCAGCATAACCGGGACAGGGGCTTACGAGCAGTACTTC.